This is a list of T cell receptor beta chains from one sample in a study of PD-1 blockade in mismatch repair-deficient tumors. Using immunoSEQ multiplex PCR, the repertoire was profiled, and TCRdb retains in-frame clones only, with some absent. This table has 100,000 to 150,000 clones, around nine tenths appearing once. This specimen was peripheral blood, taken just under 74 weeks after starting pembrolizumab. These receptors all stem from an adult with mismatch repair-deficient cancer. Each CDR3 is given without its conserved first and last residue. The D gene is left open where the match is weak.

TRBV4-1	TRBJ2-7	TRBD1	ASSQTGGSYEQY
TRBV30	TRBJ2-7	TRBD1	AWSVLDRPAYEQY
TRBV12-2	TRBJ2-1	-	ASPPVSSYNEQF
TRBV7-9	TRBJ2-7	-	ASSPQGREQY
TRBV29-1	TRBJ2-1	-	SVEDPSSGNEQF
TRBV15	TRBJ1-2	-	ATSRDRAANYGYT
TRBV7-8	TRBJ2-7	-	ASSLGDRKEAYYEQY
TRBV11-2	TRBJ2-3	TRBD1	ASSLFLGQVTDTQY
TRBV30	TRBJ1-1	-	AWSVRGRGLKNTEAF
TRBV4-1	TRBJ2-7	-	ASSQVQSSYEQY
TRBV7-2	TRBJ1-1	-	ASSFWGHYREGDTEAF
TRBV13	TRBJ2-5	TRBD2	ASSLLTSGRAGETQY
TRBV5-6	TRBJ2-5	-	ASSIAGYPETQY
TRBV4-2	TRBJ2-1	-	ASSQAVAGPYNEQF